This is a list of T cell receptor beta chains from one sample in a study of vaccination and CD4 T cells after COVID-19. No antigens are known for them. MiXCR, run by TCRdb on the PCR reads, gives a single entry per CDR3 protein. The table shows some 13,000 distinct CDR3 sequences, with roughly 75% occurring only once. The source material was CD4+ T cells from blood, cultured in vitro. These receptors came from a human donor who had recovered from COVID-19. The CDR3 runs from the conserved cysteine through the conserved F or W. Fields, in order: J gene, V gene, clone size, D gene, CDR3 DNA, CDR3 protein. D genes are given only for firm matches. Some rows have no size entry. The others give once, few or many, or a class for an expanded clone.

j_gene: TRBJ1-2; v_gene: TRBV20-1; abundance: .; d_gene: .; CDR3nt: TGCATTGGGCCTGTTGTGAGCGAGGAACTCTATGGCTACACCTTC; CDR3aa: CIGPVVSEELYGYTF
j_gene: TRBJ1-5; v_gene: TRBV6-2/TRBV6-3; abundance: few; d_gene: .; CDR3nt: TGTGCCAGCAGTCCGACCCTTTTTGGCAATCAGCCCCAGCATTTT; CDR3aa: CASSPTLFGNQPQHF
j_gene: TRBJ1-6; v_gene: TRBV6-2/TRBV6-3; abundance: .; d_gene: .; CDR3nt: TGTGCCAGCAGTTACTCGAGACAGGTTGGATCACCCCTCCACTTT; CDR3aa: CASSYSRQVGSPLHF
j_gene: TRBJ2-1; v_gene: TRBV7-2; abundance: .; d_gene: TRBD1; CDR3nt: TGTGCCAGCAGCGACGCCGGGACAGGGTTCGATGAGCAGTTCTTC; CDR3aa: CASSDAGTGFDEQFF
j_gene: TRBJ2-2; v_gene: TRBV12-3/TRBV12-4; abundance: .; d_gene: TRBD2; CDR3nt: TGTGCCAGCAGTCTCGGACTAGGGAACACCGGGGAGCTGTTTTTT; CDR3aa: CASSLGLGNTGELFF
j_gene: TRBJ1-6; v_gene: TRBV20-1; abundance: few; d_gene: .; CDR3nt: TGCAGTGCCCGCTCAGGTTTGAGCTCCTATAATTCACCCCTCCACTTT; CDR3aa: CSARSGLSSYNSPLHF
j_gene: TRBJ2-4; v_gene: TRBV24-1; abundance: .; d_gene: .; CDR3nt: TGTGCCACCAGTGATGGGGGGCGCGGAAACATTCAGTACTTC; CDR3aa: CATSDGGRGNIQYF
j_gene: TRBJ2-3; v_gene: TRBV29-1; abundance: .; d_gene: .; CDR3nt: TGCAGCGTTCCAGGCAGGGGAGGAACAGATACGCAGTATTTT; CDR3aa: CSVPGRGGTDTQYF
j_gene: TRBJ2-7; v_gene: TRBV28; abundance: .; d_gene: .; CDR3nt: TGTGCCAGCAGTTGGAGCATCTACGAGCAGTACTTC; CDR3aa: CASSWSIYEQYF
j_gene: TRBJ2-3; v_gene: TRBV28; abundance: .; d_gene: .; CDR3nt: TGTGCCAGCAGTTTGATGAATACGCAGTATTTT; CDR3aa: CASSLMNTQYF
j_gene: TRBJ2-5; v_gene: TRBV30; abundance: .; d_gene: TRBD1; CDR3nt: TGTGCCTGGAGTTTCCGGACAGGCCTCACGGGGAAAGAGACCCAGTACTTC; CDR3aa: CAWSFRTGLTGKETQYF
j_gene: TRBJ2-2; v_gene: TRBV5-8; abundance: once; d_gene: .; CDR3nt: TGTGCCAGCAGCTTGGGGGGCGGCACCGGGGAGCTGTTTTTT; CDR3aa: CASSLGGGTGELFF
j_gene: TRBJ2-7; v_gene: TRBV4-2; abundance: .; d_gene: .; CDR3nt: TGTGCCAGCAGCCAAGATCGGCAGATCCTCTACGAGCAGTACTTC; CDR3aa: CASSQDRQILYEQYF
j_gene: TRBJ2-7; v_gene: TRBV20-1; abundance: few; d_gene: TRBD1; CDR3nt: TGCAGTGCTAGCCTACAGGGGCCTCCATACGAGCAGTACTTC; CDR3aa: CSASLQGPPYEQYF
j_gene: TRBJ1-1; v_gene: TRBV28; abundance: .; d_gene: .; CDR3nt: TGTGCCAGCAGCGCCTGGGGGTCGGGGGGCACTGAAGCTTTCTTT; CDR3aa: CASSAWGSGGTEAFF
j_gene: TRBJ2-7; v_gene: TRBV12-3/TRBV12-4; abundance: .; d_gene: .; CDR3nt: TGTGCCAGCATGTCACAGGGAATCTACGAGCAGTACTTC; CDR3aa: CASMSQGIYEQYF
j_gene: TRBJ1-5; v_gene: TRBV15; abundance: .; d_gene: .; CDR3nt: TGTGCCACCAGCAGAGTAATATCGAACCGGGGCAGGATCCTACATCAGCCCCAGCATTTT; CDR3aa: CATSRVISNRGRILHQPQHF
j_gene: TRBJ2-2; v_gene: TRBV20-1; abundance: .; d_gene: .; CDR3nt: TGCAGTGCTAGAGTGTATCTCAGAGGGGAAAACACCGGGGAGCTGTTTTTT; CDR3aa: CSARVYLRGENTGELFF
j_gene: TRBJ1-5; v_gene: TRBV20-1; abundance: .; d_gene: .; CDR3nt: TGCAGCGTTCCAGCCGTACAAACTTATAGCAATCAGCCCCAGCATTTT; CDR3aa: CSVPAVQTYSNQPQHF
j_gene: TRBJ2-3; v_gene: TRBV7-2; abundance: few; d_gene: .; CDR3nt: TGTGCCAGCAGCTCAACCCTACAGGGGACTACGACAGATACGCAGTATTTT; CDR3aa: CASSSTLQGTTTDTQYF
j_gene: TRBJ1-2; v_gene: TRBV28; abundance: once; d_gene: TRBD1; CDR3nt: TGTGCCAGCAGTCCCGGGACAGCTCCTAACTATGGCTACACCTTC; CDR3aa: CASSPGTAPNYGYTF
j_gene: TRBJ2-5; v_gene: TRBV20-1; abundance: .; d_gene: TRBD2; CDR3nt: TGCAGTGCTAGTGGTAGCGGGAGCGGGCGAGAGACCCAGTACTTC; CDR3aa: CSASGSGSGRETQYF
j_gene: TRBJ2-5; v_gene: TRBV24-1; abundance: few; d_gene: .; CDR3nt: TGTGCCACCAGTGATTTTCTCTCCGAGACCCAGTACTTC; CDR3aa: CATSDFLSETQYF
j_gene: TRBJ1-1; v_gene: TRBV20-1; abundance: .; d_gene: .; CDR3nt: TGCAGTGCTAGAGAGGGGGGCATCACTGAAGCTTTCTTT; CDR3aa: CSAREGGITEAFF
j_gene: TRBJ2-2; v_gene: TRBV6-2/TRBV6-3; abundance: .; d_gene: TRBD2; CDR3nt: TGTGCCAGCAGCAAACTAGCGGGAGTCACCGGGGAGCTGTTTTTT; CDR3aa: CASSKLAGVTGELFF
j_gene: TRBJ1-2; v_gene: TRBV20-1; abundance: .; d_gene: TRBD1; CDR3nt: TGCAGTGCTAGAGTAGGGAGGACAGGGGGGATTAAGGTGGACTATGGCTACACCTTC; CDR3aa: CSARVGRTGGIKVDYGYTF
j_gene: TRBJ1-4; v_gene: TRBV15; abundance: .; d_gene: .; CDR3nt: TGTGCCACCAGCAGAGATCTAGGCCCCGGTGAAAAACTGTTTTTT; CDR3aa: CATSRDLGPGEKLFF
j_gene: TRBJ2-7; v_gene: TRBV6-1; abundance: .; d_gene: .; CDR3nt: TGTGCCAGCCGCTGGGGACGTTTAGGGGAAAAAAGCTCCTACGAGCAGTACTTC; CDR3aa: CASRWGRLGEKSSYEQYF
j_gene: TRBJ2-7; v_gene: TRBV6-2/TRBV6-3; abundance: few; d_gene: .; CDR3nt: TGTGCCAGCAGTCGGCGCACAGGGATTCGGACCCGATACGAGCAGTACTTC; CDR3aa: CASSRRTGIRTRYEQYF
j_gene: TRBJ2-5; v_gene: TRBV4-2; abundance: .; d_gene: .; CDR3nt: TGTGCCAGCAGCCAAGGTCACCTAGAACAAGAGACCCAGTACTTC; CDR3aa: CASSQGHLEQETQYF
j_gene: TRBJ2-1; v_gene: TRBV25-1; abundance: .; d_gene: .; CDR3nt: TGTGCCAGCAGTGAGGGAGTTGGCCCATTACGACGTGAGCAGTTCTTC; CDR3aa: CASSEGVGPLRREQFF
j_gene: TRBJ2-4; v_gene: TRBV20-1; abundance: .; d_gene: TRBD1; CDR3nt: TGCAGTGCTAGGGATTCCCGGGACAGGGTAGGGGGCAAAAACATTCAGTACTTC; CDR3aa: CSARDSRDRVGGKNIQYF
j_gene: TRBJ2-3; v_gene: TRBV28; abundance: few; d_gene: .; CDR3nt: TGTGCCAGCGGGTGGGGTAGCGGCCACCTCACAGATACGCAGTATTTT; CDR3aa: CASGWGSGHLTDTQYF
j_gene: TRBJ1-1; v_gene: TRBV19; abundance: .; d_gene: TRBD1; CDR3nt: TGTGCCAGCTACCGCAGGACAGGGAACACTGAAGCTTTCTTT; CDR3aa: CASYRRTGNTEAFF
j_gene: TRBJ1-6; v_gene: TRBV28; abundance: .; d_gene: .; CDR3nt: TGTGCCAGCAGTCTCCAGGTCACACCCCTCCACTTT; CDR3aa: CASSLQVTPLHF
j_gene: TRBJ2-5; v_gene: TRBV19; abundance: .; d_gene: .; CDR3nt: TGTGCCAGTAGTATCCACAAAGGGACCCAGTACTTC; CDR3aa: CASSIHKGTQYF
j_gene: TRBJ1-6; v_gene: TRBV7-8; abundance: .; d_gene: TRBD1; CDR3nt: TGTGCCAGCAGCCCAGGGGGCTTGGATTCACCCCTCCACTTT; CDR3aa: CASSPGGLDSPLHF
j_gene: TRBJ2-7; v_gene: TRBV28; abundance: .; d_gene: .; CDR3nt: TGTGCCAGCAGCCCCCAAACCCCGACAGGTTTAATCGAGCAGTACTTC; CDR3aa: CASSPQTPTGLIEQYF
j_gene: TRBJ2-7; v_gene: TRBV6-1; abundance: .; d_gene: .; CDR3nt: TGTGCCAGCAGTGAAGCTAGGGGCAGGGGCTACGAGCAGTACTTC; CDR3aa: CASSEARGRGYEQYF
j_gene: TRBJ1-2; v_gene: TRBV20-1; abundance: .; d_gene: .; CDR3nt: TGCAGTGCTAGATCCCCGACAGGCGACCTCTATGGCTACACCTTC; CDR3aa: CSARSPTGDLYGYTF
j_gene: TRBJ2-5; v_gene: TRBV5-5; abundance: .; d_gene: .; CDR3nt: TGTGCCAGCAGCTTCCTCCGACTACAAGAGACCCAGTACTTC; CDR3aa: CASSFLRLQETQYF
j_gene: TRBJ1-1; v_gene: TRBV6-2/TRBV6-3; abundance: .; d_gene: .; CDR3nt: TGTGCCAGCAGCTCAGGGATTTGGACTGAAGCTTTCTTT; CDR3aa: CASSSGIWTEAFF